This T cell receptor (beta chain) appears in the sequencing data of a study of cytomegalovirus exposure and HLA in healthy donors. In the PCR, 60 Vbeta and 13 Jbeta primers were used. Sequencing was performed with immunoSEQ multiplex PCR; in TCRdb, only in-frame clones are kept and a portion is missing. In the table there are about 130,000 clones, 76% of which are singletons. Worth noting for this clone: Its antigen remains unknown.

Study-wide points: With high specificity and sensitivity, the classifier reportedly diagnosed cytomegalovirus status. Overall, approximately 150 TCR beta chains were annotated as cytomegalovirus-associated.

Germline V gene data show CDR1 as SEHNR and CDR2 as FQNEAQ (reference sequence). V dropped 1 base and J dropped 3 bases, with 7 bases sitting between them. CDR3 length: 13 amino acids. The source material was PBMCs. V and J are TRBV7-9 and TRBJ2-7, with D unclear. The sequence was obtained from a man aged 40-49 years in good health and CMV-seronegative. The CDR3 sequence is CASSLGSIYEQYF. The CDR3 DNA reads as TGTGCCAGCAGCTTAGGCAGTATCTACGAGCAGTACTTC. The variable domain in full, with the rest retrieved from reference TRBV7-9 and TRBJ2-7, is DTGVSQNPRHKITKRGQNVTFRCDPISEHNRLYWYRQTLGQGPEFLTYFQNEAQLEKSRLLSDRFSAERPKGSFSTLEIQRTEQGDSAMYLCASSLGSIYEQYFGPGTRLTVT.